The 29 T cell receptor beta chains listed next were all sequenced from one sample in a study of T cell responses to AZD1222 COVID-19 vaccine. Sequenced by immunoSEQ multiplex PCR; TCRdb stores in-frame clones only, minus some. Among 90,000 or so clones listed, about 88% were seen once. Sequencing used peripheral blood, obtained on day 0 of AZD1222 vaccination. These receptors were obtained from an adult in good health.

The chain recombines TRBV4-3 with TRBJ1-1; D unclear. The CDR3 contains 14 residues. Trimming cost V 0 bases and J 4 bases, with 9 bases left between them. The germline CDR1 and CDR2 sequences are LGHNA and YSLEER. The DNA for the CDR3 is TGCGCCAGCAGCCAAGATCTAAGCGGCACTGAAGCTTTCTTT. Protein: CASSQDLSGTEAFF.

The V call is TRBV29-1, the J call TRBJ1-4, with D hard to call. Germline V gene sequence: CDR1 SQVTM, CDR2 ANQGSEA. This CDR3 region has 11 residues. Trimming removed 6 bases from V and 5 bases from J, with 7 bases in between. The CDR3, as DNA: TGCAGCGTCGGGATGAATGAAAAACTGTTTTTT. Residues: CSVGMNEKLFF.

The chain has TRBV28 and TRBJ1-2, with D hard to call. The germline V and J ends were trimmed by 7 bases and 8 bases, with 14 bases remaining between them. CDR3 length: 12 residues. The germline CDR1 and CDR2 sequences are MDHEN and SYDVKM. The CDR3, as DNA: TGTGCCAGCAATCGAGGGCGTGACGGCTACACCTTC. Translated: CASNRGRDGYTF.

This chain connects TRBV24-1 to TRBJ1-5; 7 bases map to TRBD1. J was trimmed by 0 bases and V by 4 bases; bases with no gene match: 8. CDR1 KGHDR and CDR2 SFDVKD come from the germline V gene. This CDR3 contains 17 residues. Written as DNA, the CDR3 is TGTGCCACCAGTGAGACCCGGGACAGTAATAGCAATCAGCCCCAGCATTTT. This codes for CATSETRDSNSNQPQHF.

The V gene is TRBV18, the J gene TRBJ2-5; unclear D gene. V lost 3 bases, J lost 0 bases, and 11 bases lay in between. This CDR3 region has 15 residues. Germline CDR1 and CDR2: KGHSH and LQKENI. CDR3 sequence reads: CASSPRGPHQETQYF. The CDR3 DNA sequence: TGTGCCAGCTCACCTCGCGGCCCCCACCAAGAGACCCAGTACTTC.

The V call is TRBV11-2, the J call TRBJ1-1; D is unclear. The V and J ends lost 9 bases and 5 bases respectively, with 22 bases between them. The CDR3 covers 15 residues. CDR1 SGHAT and CDR2 FQNNGV come from the germline V gene. The CDR3 bases are TGTGCCAGTGAGGGTTACGGAAGGTTAGGGACTGAAGCTTTCTTT. It is translated as CASEGYGRLGTEAFF. The full variable domain, in which reference TRBV11-2 and TRBJ1-1 provide the parts outside the CDR3, is EAGVAQSPRYKIIEKRQSVAFWCNPISGHATLYWYQQILGQGPKLLIQFQNNGVVDDSQLPKDRFSAERLKGVDSTLKIQPAKLEDSAVYLCASEGYGRLGTEAFFGQGTRLTVV.

The chain is built from TRBV6-5 and TRBJ1-6; a weak D match, TRBD1 (5 bases). Per germline, CDR1 MNHEY and CDR2 SVGAGI. CDR3 length equals 14 residues. Trimming pared 8 bases from V and 8 bases from J, leaving 16 bases between. The CDR3 protein is CASANRDLYSPLHF. CDR3 nucleotide sequence: TGTGCCAGCGCCAACCGGGACCTCTATTCACCCCTCCACTTT.

The gene calls are TRBV6-5 and TRBJ1-1; perhaps TRBD1 as D (5 bases). Trimming removed 2 bases at V and 1 base at J, with 8 bases between. The CDR3 totals 14 residues. Germline assignment: CDR1 MNHEY and CDR2 SVGAGI. The CDR3, as DNA: TGTGCCAGCAGTTACGGGACCCAGAACACTGAAGCTTTCTTT. Protein sequence: CASSYGTQNTEAFF.

The CDR3 nucleotides are TGTGCCAGCAGTTACTCTGGTGGAATTGGTGAAAAACTGTTTTTT. It codes for CASSYSGGIGEKLFF. V is TRBV6-2 or TRBV6-3 and J is TRBJ1-4; no firm D call. Germline assignment: CDR1 MNHEY and CDR2 SVGEGT. This CDR3 contains 15 residues. V lost 0 bases, J lost 7 bases, and 12 bases lay in between.

The CDR3 DNA reads TGTGCCAGCAAATTCGGCTCGATGGCTTTCTTT. Its translation is CASKFGSMAFF. The chain couples TRBV6-5 to TRBJ1-1; no firm D call. Trimming cost V 7 bases and J 11 bases, with 14 bases left between them. The CDR3 loop spans 11 amino acids. Germline CDR1 is MNHEY and CDR2 is SVGAGI.

This clone was recorded only once. This sequence joins TRBV13 and TRBJ1-4, with a possible D match to TRBD1 (5 bases). V was pared by 6 bases and J by 8 bases, with 16 bases between. This CDR3 spans 14 amino acids. In germline, CDR1 is PRHDT, CDR2 FYEKMQ (reference sequence). The CDR3 is CASRKMGGSEKLFF. Written as DNA, the CDR3 is TGTGCCAGCAGGAAAATGGGGGGTAGCGAAAAACTGTTTTTT. The full variable domain, completed using reference TRBV13 and TRBJ1-4, is AAGVIQSPRHLIKEKRETATLKCYPIPRHDTVYWYQQGPGQDPQFLISFYEKMQSDKGSIPDRFSAQQFSDYHSELNMSSLELGDSALYFCASRKMGGSEKLFFGSGTQLSVL.

The V gene is TRBV27, the J gene TRBJ1-2, with D possibly being TRBD1 (5 bases). Trimming stripped 8 bases from V and 2 bases from J, with 12 bases between. The CDR3 consists of 13 residues. Germline V CDR1 and CDR2: MNHEY, SMNVEV (reference sequence). The CDR3 loop reads CASRREGNYGYTF. CDR3 DNA: TGTGCCAGCCGCAGGGAGGGAAACTATGGCTACACCTTC.

This clone was detected only once. V usage is TRBV3-1 (or the pseudogene TRBV3-2) and J usage is TRBJ2-2; either TRBD1 or TRBD2 may fit D (5 bases each). Germline V gene lookup returns CDR1 LGHDT and CDR2 YNNKEL (reference sequence). The CDR3 sequence is 14 residues long. V was cut by 1 base and J by 10 bases, with 13 bases left in between. CDR3 in DNA: TGTGCCAGCAGCCAAGTACCACAGGAGGAGGAGCTGTTTTTT. Amino acid sequence: CASSQVPQEEELFF.

The chain joins TRBV7-3 to TRBJ1-1; no clear D gene. The CDR3 runs to 13 residues. Germline V CDR1 and CDR2: SGHTA, FQGTGA. V lost 5 bases to trimming and J lost 3 bases, with 10 bases between them. In DNA, the CDR3 is TGTGCCAGCAGCAAGACTCAGGACACTGAAGCTTTCTTT. The encoded protein is CASSKTQDTEAFF.

V usage is TRBV2 and J usage is TRBJ1-2; D might be TRBD1 (5 bases). The CDR3 sequence is 14 residues long. V was shortened by 4 bases and J by 9 bases, with 18 bases between the two germline ends. The germline V gene encodes CDR1 SNHLY and CDR2 FYNNEI. CDR3 sequence: CASSGGLSGSRYTF. In nucleotides, the CDR3 is TGTGCCAGCAGTGGGGGACTCTCGGGTAGTCGCTACACCTTC.

The chain uses TRBV19 and TRBJ2-7; 7 nucleotides align to TRBD1. The CDR3 is made up of 14 amino acids. The V gene end was trimmed by 5 bases and the J gene end by 2 bases; junction bases not matched to a gene: 6. The V gene's germline CDR1 is LNHDA and CDR2 SQIVND (reference sequence). CDR3 bases: TGTGCCAGTAGTCCGGGACAGAGAACCTACGAGCAGTACTTC. Its translation: CASSPGQRTYEQYF.

V and J are TRBV20-1 and TRBJ2-7; the match to TRBD2 covers 7 bases. CDR1 and CDR2 (germline): DFQATT, SNEGSKA (reference sequence). The V segment lost 6 bases and the J segment 9 bases; nucleotides outside the gene matches: 8. CDR3 length: 11 amino acids. In nucleotides, the CDR3 is TGCAGTGCCCCGGGGGAGGGATGGCAGTACTTC. This translates into CSAPGEGWQYF.

This chain joins TRBV6-2 or TRBV6-3 and TRBJ1-2, with a weak D call TRBD1 (5 bases). The CDR3 consists of 14 residues. Trimming removed 5 bases from V and 2 bases from J, with 12 bases in between. Germline CDR1 is MNHEY and CDR2 is SVGEGT. The CDR3 sequence is CASSPMGENYGYTF. The CDR3 DNA is TGTGCCAGCAGTCCGATGGGGGAAAACTATGGCTACACCTTC.

The chain has TRBV7-2 and TRBJ2-1; 8 positions agree with TRBD2. Germline V lookup: CDR1 SGHTA, CDR2 FQGNSA. The CDR3 loop spans 16 amino acids. The trim removed 5 bases at V and 4 bases at J, leaving 10 bases unmatched. DNA of the CDR3: TGTGCCAGCAGCATTTCCGGGAGGGGGAAATACAATGAGCAGTTCTTC. Its translation is CASSISGRGKYNEQFF.

J is TRBJ2-3 and V is TRBV2; 7 bases map to TRBD2. CDR1 SNHLY and CDR2 FYNNEI come from the germline V gene. The length of the CDR3 is 15 residues. J was trimmed by 5 bases and V by 0 bases; bases with no gene match: 5. The DNA for the CDR3 is TGTGCCAGCAGTGAAGCAACTGGGAGGGGAGATACGCAGTATTTT. Its translation: CASSEATGRGDTQYF.

The chain has TRBV16 and TRBJ1-5; D call uncertain. The germline V gene encodes CDR1 KGHSY and CDR2 FQNENV. This CDR3 spans 13 amino acids. V was clipped by 0 bases and J by 6 bases, with 6 bases between them. The CDR3 coding sequence is TGTGCCAGCAGCCAATCCCGTAGTCAGCCCCAGCATTTT. It is translated as CASSQSRSQPQHF.

This rearrangement joins TRBV19 to TRBJ1-1; D might be TRBD1 (5 bases). The CDR3 loop spans 14 amino acids. The germline V and J ends were trimmed by 3 bases and 5 bases, with 13 bases remaining between them. From germline, CDR1 is LNHDA and CDR2 SQIVND (reference sequence). In DNA, the CDR3 is TGTGCCAGTAGTATCGGGGGGGAGAGTACTGAAGCTTTCTTT. Its protein product is CASSIGGESTEAFF.

This chain connects TRBV20-1 to TRBJ2-7; 7 nucleotides agree with TRBD1. The germline V gene has CDR1 DFQATT and CDR2 SNEGSKA (reference sequence). The CDR3 length is 11 residues. V shed 6 bases, J shed 5 bases, and the junction held 4 bases outside the gene matches. The CDR3 loop is CSAKGQNEQYF. CDR3 in DNA: TGCAGTGCAAAGGGACAGAACGAGCAGTACTTC.

The chain combines TRBV4-3 with TRBJ2-1, with D maybe TRBD2 (6 bases). The CDR3 has 13 residues. CDR1 and CDR2 (germline): LGHNA, YSLEER. With 3 bases removed from V and 3 bases from J, the gap between germline ends came to 6 bases. The CDR3 nucleotides read TGCGCCAGCAGCCACGGGGGCTACAATGAGCAGTTCTTC. Protein product: CASSHGGYNEQFF.

This clone has just one count. The chain carries TRBV11-2 and TRBJ2-4; D perhaps matches TRBD2 (7 bases). CDR3 size: 15 residues. Between the trimmed V and J ends, which lost 5 bases and 5 bases, there was a span of 16 bases. CDR1 and CDR2 (germline): SGHAT, FQNNGV. This CDR3 reads CASSTRGAGENIQYF. The DNA for the CDR3 is TGTGCCAGCAGCACCCGGGGGGCGGGGGAAAACATTCAGTACTTC. Together with reference TRBV11-2 and TRBJ2-4, the CDR3 gives the full variable domain: EAGVAQSPRYKIIEKRQSVAFWCNPISGHATLYWYQQILGQGPKLLIQFQNNGVVDDSQLPKDRFSAERLKGVDSTLKIQPAKLEDSAVYLCASSTRGAGENIQYFGAGTRLSVL.

CDR3 DNA sequence: TGTGCCAGCAGTCCCTACGCACTAGCGGGAGGTTCTACCGGGGAGCTGTTTTTT. This sequence encodes CASSPYALAGGSTGELFF. V is TRBV27 and J is TRBJ2-2; 12 bases are shared with TRBD2. Germline values: CDR1 MNHEY, CDR2 SMNVEV (reference sequence). After removal of 5 bases from V and 5 bases from J, the junction contained 12 bases not matched to a gene. The CDR3 covers 18 residues.

The chain uses TRBV9 and TRBJ2-2; tentatively, D is TRBD1 or TRBD2 (5 bases each). V was trimmed by 3 bases and J by 2 bases, leaving 17 bases between them. Germline assignment: CDR1 SGDLS and CDR2 YYNGEE. This CDR3 is 17 amino acids long. As DNA, the CDR3 is TGTGCCAGCAGCGCCAACCCCGGGACCGTTAACACCGGGGAGCTGTTTTTT. Residues: CASSANPGTVNTGELFF.

The gene calls are TRBV18 and TRBJ1-2; TRBD1 is a possible D gene (6 bases). This CDR3 spans 13 amino acids. Trimming took 2 bases from V and 10 from J, leaving 14 bases between them. Germline V lookup: CDR1 KGHSH, CDR2 LQKENI. CDR3 nucleotides: TGTGCCAGCTCACCAACAGGACAGAATTCCTACACCTTC. This encodes CASSPTGQNSYTF.

This chain links TRBV7-2 with TRBJ2-1; 13 bases agree with TRBD2. After removal of 6 bases from V and 0 bases from J, the junction contained 11 bases not matched to a gene. This CDR3 comprises 19 residues. In germline, CDR1 is SGHTA, CDR2 FQGNSA. CDR3 nucleotide sequence: TGTGCCAGCAGAGGAGGACTAGCGGGAGCCCAGAGCTCCTACAATGAGCAGTTCTTC. Its translation is CASRGGLAGAQSSYNEQFF. The whole variable domain, filled in from reference TRBV7-2 and TRBJ2-1, reads GAGVSQSPSNKVTEKGKDVELRCDPISGHTALYWYRQSLGQGLEFLIYFQGNSAPDKSGLPSDRFSAERTGGSVSTLTIQRTQQEDSAVYLCASRGGLAGAQSSYNEQFFGPGTRLTVL.